The next 14 T cell receptor beta chains were all read from a single sample in a study of control samples from healthy donors and cancer patients. Only in-frame clones appear in the TCRdb table, and some are missing; sequencing was by immunoSEQ multiplex PCR. The sample records approximately 85,000 clones, roughly 89% being singletons. Input material: blood. The receptors here all came from a woman aged 60-75 years in good health.

This clone appeared a few times. The chain carries TRBV7-7 and TRBJ2-2, with 11 bases aligning to TRBD2. The germline gives CDR1 SSHAT, CDR2 FNYEAQ (reference sequence). The CDR3 is made up of 17 amino acids. Losses at the gene ends were 3 bases for V and 2 bases for J; bases not matched to a gene: 5. DNA of the CDR3: TGTGCCAGCAGCTTGGGGGGGACTAGCGGTAACACCGGGGAGCTGTTTTTT. Protein product: CASSLGGTSGNTGELFF.

The J gene is TRBJ2-7, the V gene TRBV27; the match to TRBD1 covers 7 bases. V shed 3 bases and J 0 bases; nucleotides not matched to a gene: 2. Germline V gene data show CDR1 as MNHEY and CDR2 as SMNVEV (reference sequence). This CDR3 comprises 14 residues. The CDR3 loop is CASSLDRFSYEQYF. DNA for the CDR3: TGTGCCAGCAGTTTGGACAGGTTCTCCTACGAGCAGTACTTC.

This rearrangement joins TRBV4-1 to TRBJ1-1; D is undetermined. V lost 1 base and J lost 4, with 10 bases in between. This CDR3 has 14 amino acids. The germline CDR1 and CDR2 sequences are MGHRA and YSYEKL. This CDR3 reads CASSQAGRSTEAFF. Here the CDR3 DNA reads TGCGCCAGCAGCCAAGCTGGACGGTCCACTGAAGCTTTCTTT.

This clone was recorded only once. V is TRBV7-2 and J is TRBJ2-3; TRBD2 aligns across 10 bases. The length of the CDR3 is 16 residues. Germline-derived CDR1 and CDR2 are SGHTA and FQGNSA. J was trimmed by 4 bases and V by 0 bases; bases with no gene match: 4. CDR3 bases: TGTGCCAGCAGCTTAGCGATAGCGGGAGGCTCAGATACGCAGTATTTT. It yields the protein CASSLAIAGGSDTQYF.

The chain recombines TRBV30 with TRBJ1-1; perhaps TRBD1 as D (5 bases). The CDR3 has 14 residues. CDR1 GTSNPN and CDR2 SVGIG come from the germline V gene (reference sequence). Between the trimmed V and J ends, which lost 0 bases and 4 bases, there was a span of 12 bases. CDR3 bases: TGTGCCTGGAGTGTAAAAGGGGCGCGCACTGAAGCTTTCTTT. Translated, it gives CAWSVKGARTEAFF.

The CDR3 DNA is TGCGCCAGCAGCCAAGTAGGTTCTAACTATGGCTACACCTTC. It yields the protein CASSQVGSNYGYTF. The J gene is TRBJ1-2, the V gene TRBV4-1; the D is unclear. The germline V and J ends were trimmed by 1 base and 0 bases, with 6 bases remaining between them. The V gene's germline CDR1 is MGHRA and CDR2 YSYEKL. This CDR3 comprises 14 residues.

This clone was counted only a few times. The rearrangement joins TRBV6-1 to TRBJ1-2, with D possibly TRBD1 on 5 matching bases. The V end lost 3 bases, the J end lost 7 bases, and 12 bases lay between the germline ends. CDR1 and CDR2 (germline): MNHNS, SASEGT. The length of the CDR3 is 13 residues. This CDR3 is CASSEGPMVGYTF. The CDR3 DNA reads as TGTGCCAGCAGTGAGGGGCCGATGGTTGGCTACACCTTC.

V usage is TRBV10-3 and J usage is TRBJ1-5, with TRBD1 as a possible D gene (6 bases). V lost 4 bases and J 3 bases, leaving 13 bases between the germline ends. This CDR3 region has 15 residues. Germline assignment: CDR1 ENHRY and CDR2 SYGVKD. CDR3 loop: CAISGEGGPNQPQHF. The CDR3 DNA is TGTGCCATCAGTGGAGAGGGGGGGCCCAATCAGCCCCAGCATTTT.

The chain has TRBV29-1 and TRBJ2-1, with 7 bases lining up with TRBD2. CDR1 and CDR2 from the germline V gene are SQVTM and ANQGSEA. This CDR3 is 13 amino acids long. CDR3 amino acids: CSAWGGAYNEQFF. CDR3 coding DNA: TGCAGTGCCTGGGGGGGGGCCTACAATGAGCAGTTCTTC.

The CDR3 DNA is TGTGCTAGTTCCGTCGTGACCGCCGGAGAGACCCAGTACTTC. Encoded protein: CASSVVTAGETQYF. The V gene is TRBV12-5, the J gene TRBJ2-5; D not resolved. CDR3 length equals 14 residues. Per germline, CDR1 LGHNT and CDR2 FRNRAP. Deletions cut 8 bases from V and 4 bases from J, with 17 bases between.

This clone was seen only a few times. V and J are TRBV10-2 and TRBJ2-1; 7 bases are a match to TRBD2. Per germline, CDR1 WSHSY and CDR2 SAAADI. V dropped 3 bases and J dropped 15; count of bases not matched to a gene: 5. The CDR3 is 11 residues long. DNA for the CDR3: TGCGCCAGCAGTGAATTGGCGGGAGTGTTCTTC. This sequence encodes CASSELAGVFF.

This clone came up a few times. The chain uses TRBV3-1 (or the pseudogene TRBV3-2) and TRBJ1-3; 7 bases are a match to TRBD1. The germline CDR1 and CDR2 sequences are LGHDT and YNNKEL (reference sequence). CDR3 size: 13 residues. Trimming at V came to 2 bases and at J to 11 bases, leaving 6 bases not matched to a gene. The CDR3: CASSQSPGGAIYF. The CDR3 DNA reads TGTGCCAGCAGCCAATCACCAGGGGGTGCCATATATTTT.

The chain employs TRBV5-6 and TRBJ1-2; D uncertain. Germline V gives CDR1 SGHDT, CDR2 YYEEEE. This CDR3 spans 14 amino acids. The germline V and J ends were trimmed by 4 bases and 2 bases, with 12 bases remaining between them. The CDR3 is CASSTTTGNYGYTF. Here the CDR3 DNA reads TGTGCCAGCAGCACCACGACGGGAAACTATGGCTACACCTTC. The full variable domain, rest sourced from reference TRBV5-6 and TRBJ1-2, is DAGVTQSPTHLIKTRGQQVTLRCSPKSGHDTVSWYQQALGQGPQFIFQYYEEEERQRGNFPDRFSGHQFPNYSSELNVNALLLGDSALYLCASSTTTGNYGYTFGSGTRLTVV.

This clone was found a few times. The rearrangement links TRBV7-2 to TRBJ1-4; possibly TRBD1 for D (5 bases). The CDR3 spans 15 residues. Germline V gene lookup returns CDR1 SGHTA and CDR2 FQGNSA. Trimming took off 2 bases at V and 8 bases at J, with 15 bases between the two ends. The CDR3 coding sequence is TGTGCCAGCAGCTTAAGGAGGGGAGGAGGGGAAAAACTGTTTTTT. It translates to CASSLRRGGGEKLFF.